This T cell receptor (beta chain) stems from a study of T-cell reconstitution after alpha-beta-depleted transplantation in children. The CDR3 covers 12 residues. The V gene's germline CDR1 is SQVTM and CDR2 ANQGSEA. The V segment lost 5 bases and the J segment 6 bases; nucleotides outside the gene matches: 4. This clonotype occurred many times. Library preparation (for TCRbeta) was performed with unique molecular identifiers. TCRdb processed the PCR reads anew with MiXCR; each CDR3 protein has one entry. The sample comprises around 680,000 distinct CDR3 sequences, over 15% of which are singletons, and about 1.1% rests with the top ten.

This clonotype originated in a human donor who donated a stem cell graft to a child with acute myeloid leukemia. The chain recombines TRBV29-1 with TRBJ2-1, with 7 bases that match TRBD2. Sequences were derived from PBMCs from the stem cell graft donor, sampled from the stem cell graft. CDR3 amino acids: CSVSWGGNEQFF. The CDR3 DNA is TGCAGCGTTTCGTGGGGGGGCAATGAGCAGTTCTTC.